This entry lists 6 T cell receptor beta chains sequenced from one sample in a study of a mutant IDH1 vaccine in newly diagnosed glioma. Sequencing was performed with immunoSEQ multiplex PCR; in TCRdb, only in-frame clones are kept and a portion is missing. This sample has tens of thousands of clones, with 82% found just once. Their recognized antigens are unknown. Time point of the sample: week 5, during vaccination. Vaccinated patients received 300 ug of mutant IDH1 20-mer peptide per dose, with topical imiquimod. The specimen was PBMCs, collected from a glioma patient whose treatment included an IDH1 peptide vaccine. The receptors come from a woman aged 18 to 35 with glioma. Some clones in this sample may be carry-over from other donors' samples.

This clone was detected only a few times. V usage is TRBV6-4 and J usage is TRBJ2-1; 8 bases align to TRBD2. Germline CDR1 and CDR2: MRHNA and SNTAGT. CDR3 length: 14 residues. With V trimmed by 3 bases and J by 2 bases, 0 bases remained unmatched. The CDR3 loop reads CASSEAGAYNEQFF. The CDR3 DNA follows: TGTGCCAGCAGTGAAGCGGGGGCCTACAATGAGCAGTTCTTC.

Written as DNA, the CDR3 is TGTGCCAGCAGTTATCAATCCACAGATACGCAGTATTTT. Its protein is CASSYQSTDTQYF. V gene TRBV6-6 combines with J gene TRBJ2-3; no clear D gene. The CDR3 contains 13 residues. Germline CDR1 and CDR2: MNHNY and SVGAGI (reference sequence). The V end lost 3 bases, the J end lost 2 bases, and 6 bases lay between the germline ends.

Here the CDR3 reads CASSVEGGTETQYF. The CDR3 region has the DNA TGTGCCAGCAGCGTAGAGGGGGGGACGGAGACCCAGTACTTC. The V call is TRBV9, the J call TRBJ2-5; possibly TRBD2 for D (7 bases). The V end was cut by 0 bases, the J end by 5 bases, with 11 bases between. There are 14 residues in the CDR3. From germline, CDR1 is SGDLS and CDR2 YYNGEE.

This rearrangement joins TRBV27 to TRBJ2-7; D not resolved. Deletions cut 6 bases from V and 0 bases from J, with 9 bases between. This CDR3 spans 13 amino acids. Germline CDR1 MNHEY, CDR2 SMNVEV (reference sequence). CDR3 in DNA: TGTGCCAGCAGGTATCTGAGCTCCTACGAGCAGTACTTC. Translating gives CASRYLSSYEQYF.

V gene TRBV5-1 combines with J gene TRBJ1-3; TRBD1 might be the D (5 bases). CDR3 length equals 16 residues. V was cut by 2 bases and J by 3 bases, with 15 bases left in between. The V gene's germline CDR1 is SGHRS and CDR2 YFSETQ. CDR3 DNA sequence: TGCGCCAGCAGCTTCGTTCCCACAGGCGTTGGAAACACCATATATTTT. Translation: CASSFVPTGVGNTIYF.

V is TRBV27 and J is TRBJ1-1, with D unresolved. The CDR3 loop spans 13 amino acids. V shed 5 bases and J shed 8 bases, with 15 bases lying between them. Germline V gene sequence: CDR1 MNHEY, CDR2 SMNVEV (reference sequence). This CDR3 reads CASSRRRGLEAFF. Written as DNA, the CDR3 is TGTGCCAGCAGTCGAAGAAGAGGGTTGGAAGCTTTCTTT.